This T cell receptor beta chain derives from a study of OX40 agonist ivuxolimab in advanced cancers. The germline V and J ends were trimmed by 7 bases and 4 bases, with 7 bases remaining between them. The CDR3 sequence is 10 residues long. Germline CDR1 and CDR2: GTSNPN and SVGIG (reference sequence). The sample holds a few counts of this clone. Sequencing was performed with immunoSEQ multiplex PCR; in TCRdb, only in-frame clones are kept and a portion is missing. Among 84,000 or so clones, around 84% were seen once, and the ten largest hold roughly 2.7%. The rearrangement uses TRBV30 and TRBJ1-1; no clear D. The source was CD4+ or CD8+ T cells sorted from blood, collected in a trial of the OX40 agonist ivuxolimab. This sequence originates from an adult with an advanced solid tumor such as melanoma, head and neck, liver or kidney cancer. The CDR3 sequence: CASPGTEAFF. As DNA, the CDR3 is TGTGCCTCCCCCGGCACTGAAGCTTTCTTT.